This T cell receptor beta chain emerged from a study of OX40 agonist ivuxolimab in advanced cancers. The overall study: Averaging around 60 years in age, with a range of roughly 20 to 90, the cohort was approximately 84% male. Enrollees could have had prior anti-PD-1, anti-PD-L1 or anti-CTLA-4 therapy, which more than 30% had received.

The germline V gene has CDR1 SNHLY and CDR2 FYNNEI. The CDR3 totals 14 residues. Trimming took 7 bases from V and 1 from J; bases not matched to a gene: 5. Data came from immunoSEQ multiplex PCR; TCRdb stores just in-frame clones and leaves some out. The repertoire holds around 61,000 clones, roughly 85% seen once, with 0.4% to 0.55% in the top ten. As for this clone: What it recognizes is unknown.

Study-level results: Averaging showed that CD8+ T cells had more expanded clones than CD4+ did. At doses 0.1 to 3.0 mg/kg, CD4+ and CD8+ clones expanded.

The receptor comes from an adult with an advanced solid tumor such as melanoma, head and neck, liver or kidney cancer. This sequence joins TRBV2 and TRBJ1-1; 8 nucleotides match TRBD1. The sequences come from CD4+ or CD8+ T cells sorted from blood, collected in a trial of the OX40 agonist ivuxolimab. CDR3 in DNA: TGTGCCAGCATGACGGACAGGGCGAACACTGAAGCTTTCTTT. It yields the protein CASMTDRANTEAFF.